Shown below are 27 T cell receptor beta chains from a single sample sequenced in a study of blood T cell repertoires in COVID-19. Sequencing was performed with immunoSEQ multiplex PCR; in TCRdb, only in-frame clones are kept and a portion is missing. Of about 500,000 clones in the sample, roughly 91% were seen once. Sequencing was done on a sample of peripheral blood. Receptors were obtained from a woman aged 50 to 65 with COVID-19, enrolled during active disease.

This clone appeared once. The chain's CDR3 is CASRGGTSGNEQFF. In DNA form, the CDR3 reads TGTGCCTCGCGTGGCGGGACTAGCGGCAATGAGCAGTTCTTC. The chain joins TRBV30 to TRBJ2-1; 11 nucleotides line up with TRBD2. V trimming: 7 bases; J trimming: 6 bases; junction bases outside the gene matches: 8. Germline V gene lookup returns CDR1 GTSNPN and CDR2 SVGIG (reference sequence). The length of the CDR3 is 14 residues.

V gene TRBV15 combines with J gene TRBJ1-3; D call uncertain. There are 13 residues in the CDR3. CDR1 LNHNV and CDR2 YYDKDF come from the germline V gene (reference sequence). Trimming took 9 bases from V and 4 from J, leaving 13 bases between them. CDR3 sequence reads: CATGRALGNTIYF. DNA of the CDR3: TGTGCCACGGGGAGGGCACTAGGAAACACCATATATTTT.

Comment on this clone: Other DNA sequences of this sample code for an identical CDR3. The chain recombines TRBV19 with TRBJ2-5, with D unresolved. The CDR3 loop spans 13 amino acids. V was clipped by 5 bases and J by 4 bases, with 11 bases between them. CDR1 and CDR2 from the germline V gene are LNHDA and SQIVND (reference sequence). The CDR3 loop reads CASSSRGRETQYF. In nucleotides, the CDR3 is TGTGCCAGTAGTTCTCGTGGGCGAGAGACCCAGTACTTC.

In its sample, this clone was seen a few times. The J gene is TRBJ1-1, the V gene TRBV5-1; TRBD1 matches 9 bases. The CDR3 is 16 amino acids. With 2 bases clipped from V and 1 base from J, the junction kept 6 bases outside the gene matches. Germline CDR1 is SGHRS and CDR2 is YFSETQ. CDR3 residues: CASSFLQGAPNTEAFF. In DNA, the CDR3 is TGCGCCAGCAGCTTCCTACAGGGGGCTCCGAACACTGAAGCTTTCTTT. The full variable domain, rest sourced from reference TRBV5-1 and TRBJ1-1, is KAGVTQTPRYLIKTRGQQVTLSCSPISGHRSVSWYQQTPGQGLQFLFEYFSETQRNKGNFPGRFSGRQFSNSRSEMNVSTLELGDSALYLCASSFLQGAPNTEAFFGQGTRLTVV.

V and J are TRBV7-3 and TRBJ2-7, with a tentative D call TRBD1 (6 bases). V dropped 5 bases and J dropped 7 bases, with 24 bases sitting between them. The CDR3 contains 16 residues. The germline V gene has CDR1 SGHTA and CDR2 FQGTGA. CDR3: CASSHPGTYILREQYF. The CDR3 nucleotides are TGTGCCAGCAGCCATCCCGGGACATATATTCTACGAGAGCAGTACTTC.

This chain connects TRBV20-1 to TRBJ1-2, with D possibly TRBD1 on 5 matching bases. V lost 3 bases and J 6 bases, leaving 11 bases between the germline ends. Per the germline V gene, CDR1 is DFQATT and CDR2 is SNEGSKA (reference sequence). The CDR3 sequence is 12 residues long. The CDR3 bases are TGCAGTGCTAGTAGGCAGGGAAATGGCTACACCTTC. Protein: CSASRQGNGYTF.

This clone was recorded once. Other DNA sequences in the sample encode the same CDR3. CDR3 DNA sequence: TGCGCCAGCAGCTTGAGGGACAGAAATTCACCCCTCCACTTT. It is translated as CASSLRDRNSPLHF. The J gene is TRBJ1-6, the V gene TRBV5-1, with 7 bases identical to TRBD1. The CDR3 loop spans 14 amino acids. Unmatched junction bases numbered 2, after V lost 1 base and J lost 7 bases. In germline, CDR1 is SGHRS, CDR2 YFSETQ.

The V gene is TRBV14, the J gene TRBJ1-2, with D maybe TRBD1 (5 bases). With 8 bases removed from V and 4 bases from J, the gap between germline ends came to 14 bases. The length of the CDR3 is 13 residues. Germline V gene sequence: CDR1 SGHDN, CDR2 FVKESK. CDR3 sequence: CASSQGRGYGYTF. The CDR3 DNA is TGTGCCAGCTCCCAAGGAAGGGGCTATGGCTACACCTTC.

V is TRBV5-4 and J is TRBJ2-5; possible D gene TRBD1, 8 bases. Trimming left V 3 bases short and J 5 bases short, with 26 bases between. This CDR3 is 18 amino acids long. The V gene's germline CDR1 is SGHNT and CDR2 YYREEE (reference sequence). This CDR3 reads CASSSEKRQGRGQETQYF. For the CDR3, the DNA is TGTGCCAGCAGCTCGGAAAAGCGACAGGGGAGGGGCCAGGAGACCCAGTACTTC.

This clone has only one observation. CDR3 coding DNA: TGTGCCATCAGGACCAATGGACAGGGCGCCTACGAGCAGTACTTC. Its translation: CAIRTNGQGAYEQYF. This rearrangement joins TRBV10-3 to TRBJ2-7; 8 bases fit TRBD1. The CDR3 contains 15 residues. The germline V gene has CDR1 ENHRY and CDR2 SYGVKD. V was pared by 6 bases and J by 2 bases, with 9 bases of the junction left unmatched.

The chain combines TRBV12-3 or TRBV12-4 with TRBJ1-1; D gene uncertain. V was pared by 5 bases and J by 2 bases, with 6 bases between. The CDR3 has 12 residues. The CDR3 bases are TGTGCCAGCAGTCTATCAAACACTGAAGCTTTCTTT. Its translation: CASSLSNTEAFF.

The chain carries TRBV5-1 and TRBJ1-1; the D gene is possibly TRBD1 (6 bases). Germline CDR1 reads SGHRS; CDR2 reads YFSETQ. The CDR3 sequence is 15 residues long. The ends were cut back, 4 bases at V and 5 bases at J, with 18 bases in the middle. The CDR3 here is CASSHKGGDGTEAFF. In DNA, the CDR3 is TGCGCCAGCAGCCACAAAGGGGGGGATGGTACTGAAGCTTTCTTT.

This chain uses TRBV11-3 with TRBJ2-1; the D gene is possibly TRBD1 (5 bases). Germline V gives CDR1 SGHNT, CDR2 YENEEA. The CDR3 contains 13 residues. V lost 0 bases to trimming and J lost 8 bases, with 8 bases between them. Here the CDR3 reads CASSLEIRDEQFF. DNA for the CDR3: TGTGCCAGCAGCTTAGAAATCAGGGATGAGCAGTTCTTC.

The chain couples TRBV12-3 or TRBV12-4 to TRBJ1-1, with D unclear. Trimming took 6 bases from V and 5 from J, leaving 13 bases between them. The CDR3 is 13 amino acids. CDR3 amino acids: CASRLLTGTEAFF. CDR3 nucleotides: TGTGCCAGCAGACTGCTTACGGGGACTGAAGCTTTCTTT.

V and J are TRBV9 and TRBJ2-2; TRBD1 agrees at 7 bases. CDR1 SGDLS and CDR2 YYNGEE come from the germline V gene. The V and J ends lost 3 bases and 0 bases, in that order; junction bases with no gene match: 5. The CDR3 contains 16 residues. CDR3 sequence: CASSARQGSNTGELFF. CDR3 coding DNA: TGTGCCAGCAGCGCCAGACAGGGCTCGAACACCGGGGAGCTGTTTTTT.

CDR3 sequence reads: CASSLASEAFF. CDR3 nucleotide sequence: TGTGCCAGCAGCTTAGCGAGCGAAGCTTTCTTT. The chain recombines TRBV11-2 with TRBJ1-1; no definite D call. Germline assignment: CDR1 SGHAT and CDR2 FQNNGV. The CDR3 is 11 residues long. V dropped 1 base and J dropped 8 bases, with 5 bases sitting between them. Filled out from reference TRBV11-2 and TRBJ1-1, the complete variable domain reads EAGVAQSPRYKIIEKRQSVAFWCNPISGHATLYWYQQILGQGPKLLIQFQNNGVVDDSQLPKDRFSAERLKGVDSTLKIQPAKLEDSAVYLCASSLASEAFFGQGTRLTVV.

This chain links TRBV2 with TRBJ2-1; 8 nucleotides align to TRBD2. The CDR3 covers 14 residues. After removal of 3 bases from V and 10 bases from J, the junction contained 8 bases not matched to a gene. Looked up from germline, CDR1 is SNHLY and CDR2 is FYNNEI. CDR3 sequence reads: CASSEERGYGEQFF. The CDR3 nucleotides are TGTGCCAGCAGTGAGGAGCGGGGGTATGGGGAGCAGTTCTTC.

This clone was recorded only once. This chain links TRBV6-1 with TRBJ2-7; D gene uncertain. Trimming left V 1 base short and J 5 bases short, with 12 bases between. The CDR3 contains 14 residues. The germline V gene encodes CDR1 MNHNS and CDR2 SASEGT. The CDR3 DNA reads TGTGCCAGCAGTGAAGTGGGCAGGATCCACGAGCAGTACTTC. It encodes CASSEVGRIHEQYF.

V gene TRBV28 combines with J gene TRBJ1-2; weak D call: TRBD1 (6 bases). The V gene's germline CDR1 is MDHEN and CDR2 SYDVKM. V lost 11 bases to trimming and J lost 2 bases, with 18 bases between them. The CDR3 runs to 14 residues. CDR3 protein: CASNHGQGNYGYTF. As DNA, the CDR3 is TGTGCCTCCAACCACGGTCAGGGGAACTATGGCTACACCTTC.

V usage is TRBV6-5 and J usage is TRBJ2-1; 7 nucleotides line up with TRBD1. CDR1 is MNHEY and CDR2 is SVGAGI in the germline V gene. Trimming took 5 bases from V and 0 from J; bases not matched to a gene: 4. The CDR3 contains 15 residues. The CDR3 reads CASSPGQASYNEQFF. CDR3 bases: TGTGCCAGCAGTCCCGGACAGGCCTCCTACAATGAGCAGTTCTTC.

The rearrangement uses TRBV7-9 and TRBJ2-7; 8 bases agree with TRBD1. Germline V gives CDR1 SEHNR, CDR2 FQNEAQ (reference sequence). The CDR3 has 15 amino acids. V lost 5 bases to trimming and J lost 6 bases; unmatched junction nucleotides: 12. The CDR3 reads CASSPPAGQGAEQYF. The CDR3 DNA follows: TGTGCCAGCAGCCCCCCGGCCGGACAGGGTGCCGAGCAGTACTTC.

The V and J genes are TRBV28 and TRBJ2-4; 8 positions agree with TRBD1. This CDR3 spans 15 amino acids. Unmatched junction bases numbered 3, after V lost 5 bases and J lost 0 bases. CDR1 and CDR2 from the germline V gene are MDHEN and SYDVKM. The CDR3 DNA reads TGTGCCAGCAGTCCAGGGGGCTCAGCCAAAAACATTCAGTACTTC. Amino acid sequence: CASSPGGSAKNIQYF. Complete variable domain (other parts from reference TRBV28 and TRBJ2-4): DVKVTQSSRYLVKRTGEKVFLECVQDMDHENMFWYRQDPGLGLRLIYFSYDVKMKEKGDIPEGYSVSREKKERFSLILESASTNQTSMYLCASSPGGSAKNIQYFGAGTRLSVL.

The V gene is TRBV9, the J gene TRBJ1-1; TRBD1 agrees at 7 bases. Germline V gene lookup returns CDR1 SGDLS and CDR2 YYNGEE. V was clipped by 5 bases and J by 3 bases; unmatched bases: 4. The CDR3 is 13 residues long. The CDR3 sequence: CASSYTGDTEAFF. Here the CDR3 DNA reads TGTGCCAGCAGTTATACAGGGGACACTGAAGCTTTCTTT.

In nucleotides, the CDR3 is TGTGCCAGCAGCCCGGAGGGCCACGAGCAGTACTTC. Translating gives CASSPEGHEQYF. The chain employs TRBV5-5 and TRBJ2-7; a weak D match, TRBD2 (6 bases). Germline loops: CDR1 SGHKS, CDR2 YYEKEE (reference sequence). This CDR3 region has 12 residues. The germline V and J ends were trimmed by 4 bases and 5 bases, with 10 bases remaining between them.

The V gene is TRBV7-9, the J gene TRBJ1-1, with a possible D match to TRBD1 (5 bases). Trimming removed 3 bases from V and 6 bases from J, with 11 bases in between. The CDR3 runs 13 residues. The germline V gene encodes CDR1 SEHNR and CDR2 FQNEAQ (reference sequence). Written as DNA, the CDR3 is TGTGCCAGCAGCTTGGACATCGACGCTGAAGCTTTCTTT. Its protein product is CASSLDIDAEAFF.

This sequence joins TRBV3-1 (or the pseudogene TRBV3-2) and TRBJ1-1, with D hard to call. The CDR3 contains 14 residues. Deletions cut 6 bases from V and 8 bases from J, with 19 bases between. Looked up from germline, CDR1 is LGHDT and CDR2 is YNNKEL (reference sequence). CDR3 nucleotide sequence: TGTGCCAGCAGGCCCGGAGGGCGCCTGGGGGAAGCTTTCTTT. Translated: CASRPGGRLGEAFF.

The chain couples TRBV14 to TRBJ2-1; possibly TRBD1 for D (6 bases). V lost 0 bases and J 12 bases, leaving 18 bases between the germline ends. Germline V CDR1 and CDR2: SGHDN, FVKESK. The CDR3 totals 15 residues. CDR3 loop: CASSQERTVGRSQFF. In nucleotides, the CDR3 is TGTGCCAGCAGCCAAGAAAGGACAGTTGGTAGGTCGCAGTTCTTC.